The next 13 T cell receptor beta chains were all read from a single sample in a study of early T cells in non-severe SARS-CoV-2 infection. TCRdb analysed the 5' RACE reads with MiXCR anew, one entry per CDR3 protein. The sample has approximately 64,000 distinct CDR3 sequences, around 18% seen once. Material: whole blood, obtained at baseline. These receptors were obtained from an adult who was a healthcare worker with PCR-confirmed SARS-CoV-2 infection or an uninfected control (not recorded which).

This clonotype was detected ten times or more. The chain's CDR3 is CASSELGYDYEQYF. DNA of the CDR3: TGTGCCAGCAGTGAACTCGGGTACGACTACGAGCAGTACTTC. The J gene is TRBJ2-7, the V gene TRBV25-1; D is uncertain. The CDR3 has 14 amino acids. Trimming took off 2 bases at V and 3 bases at J, with 11 bases between the two ends. Per germline, CDR1 MGHDK and CDR2 SYGVNS.

The CDR3 DNA reads as TGCAGCGTCATGACAGGGGGCCCCCAAGAGACCCAGTACTTC. Protein product: CSVMTGGPQETQYF. J is TRBJ2-5 and V is TRBV29-1; 10 positions agree with TRBD1. The CDR3 contains 14 residues. V dropped 6 bases and J dropped 1; count of bases not matched to a gene: 5. In germline, CDR1 is SQVTM, CDR2 ANQGSEA. Complete variable domain (other parts from reference TRBV29-1 and TRBJ2-5): SAVISQKPSRDICQRGTSLTIQCQVDSQVTMMFWYRQQPGQSLTLIATANQGSEATYESGFVIDKFPISRPNLTFSTLTVSNMSPEDSSIYLCSVMTGGPQETQYFGPGTRLLVL.

The gene calls are TRBV7-2 and TRBJ2-7, with 7 bases that match TRBD1. CDR3 length equals 14 residues. In germline, CDR1 is SGHTA, CDR2 FQGNSA. V trimming: 3 bases; J trimming: 3 bases; junction bases outside the gene matches: 5. CDR3 sequence (DNA): TGTGCCAGCAGCTTTTCGACAGGGAACTACGAGCAGTACTTC. Its protein is CASSFSTGNYEQYF.

This clonotype came up a few times. J is TRBJ2-3 and V is TRBV12-3 or TRBV12-4; 7 bases line up with TRBD2. The CDR3 spans 13 residues. V lost 1 base and J lost 6; bases outside the gene matches: 1. Here the CDR3 DNA reads TGTGCCAGCAGTTTAGACGGGGGGGATACGCAGTATTTT. The encoded protein is CASSLDGGDTQYF.

This clonotype appeared a few times. This chain joins TRBV19 and TRBJ2-1; D possibly matches TRBD1 or TRBD2 (5 bases each). V dropped 6 bases and J dropped 1 base, with 16 bases sitting between them. The CDR3 runs to 16 residues. CDR1 LNHDA and CDR2 SQIVND come from the germline V gene (reference sequence). This CDR3 reads CASSHWGRGSYNEQFF. The CDR3 nucleotides are TGTGCCAGTAGCCATTGGGGGAGAGGGTCCTACAATGAGCAGTTCTTC.

This clonotype has a handful of counts. The chain is built from TRBV11-2 and TRBJ2-7; TRBD1 matches 7 bases. This CDR3 has 15 residues. Germline V gives CDR1 SGHAT, CDR2 FQNNGV. J was trimmed by 2 bases and V by 5 bases; bases with no gene match: 9. The DNA of the CDR3 is TGTGCCAGCAGCCTATACGGGACAGAGACCTACGAGCAGTACTTC. It is translated as CASSLYGTETYEQYF.

This clonotype counts as large. The genes are TRBV4-2 and TRBJ1-6; 9 positions match TRBD1. V lost 3 bases to trimming and J lost 10 bases; unmatched junction nucleotides: 13. The germline CDR1 and CDR2 sequences are LGHNA and YNFKEQ. The CDR3 has 17 residues. The CDR3 region is CASSHSAPGQGTSPLHF. CDR3 nucleotide sequence: TGTGCCAGCAGCCACTCGGCCCCGGGACAGGGTACCTCACCCCTCCACTTT.

The V call is TRBV7-8, the J call TRBJ2-1; TRBD2 aligns across 7 bases. Germline trimming cut 7 bases from V and 8 bases from J; bases unmatched to any gene: 14. The CDR3 has 15 residues. In germline, CDR1 is SGHVS, CDR2 FQNEAQ. The CDR3 DNA follows: TGTGCCAGCAACCCGGGGGGAATCCGGGGGGATGAGCAGTTCTTC. Its translation is CASNPGGIRGDEQFF.

The table lists this clonotype with a few counts. The CDR3 DNA sequence: TGTGCCAGCAGTTACTCGGAGGCCACAGATACGCAGTATTTT. It codes for CASSYSEATDTQYF. This chain uses TRBV6-2 or TRBV6-3 with TRBJ2-3, with a weak D call TRBD2 (5 bases). V was trimmed by 0 bases and J by 2 bases, leaving 6 bases between them. This CDR3 is built from 14 residues. Per germline, CDR1 MNHEY and CDR2 SVGEGT.

The CDR3 reads CAISESLWTKNEQYF. In DNA form, the CDR3 reads TGTGCCATCAGTGAGTCGCTCTGGACGAAGAACGAGCAGTACTTC. The chain combines TRBV10-3 with TRBJ2-7; D gene ambiguous. Looked up from germline, CDR1 is ENHRY and CDR2 is SYGVKD. The CDR3 has 15 amino acids. Trimming removed 0 bases at V and 5 bases at J, with 14 bases between.

The rearrangement links TRBV5-4 to TRBJ2-3; 9 nucleotides agree with TRBD2. J gave up 2 bases and V 5 bases, and 3 bases lay outside the gene matches. This CDR3 has 14 amino acids. The V gene's germline CDR1 is SGHNT and CDR2 YYREEE (reference sequence). CDR3 coding DNA: TGTGCCAGCAGGATAGCGGGGGACACAGATACGCAGTATTTT. It yields the protein CASRIAGDTDTQYF.

V and J are TRBV11-2 and TRBJ2-3, with D possibly being TRBD1 (5 bases). CDR3 length equals 14 residues. Trimming removed 1 base from V and 3 bases from J, with 8 bases in between. The germline CDR1 and CDR2 sequences are SGHAT and FQNNGV. CDR3 in DNA: TGTGCCAGCAGCTTAGCCAGGGCTACAGATACGCAGTATTTT. Translation gives CASSLARATDTQYF.

This clonotype turned up a few times. The chain uses TRBV5-5 and TRBJ2-3; TRBD2 agrees at 8 bases. V trimming: 1 base; J trimming: 2 bases; junction bases outside the gene matches: 9. There are 17 residues in the CDR3. CDR1 SGHKS and CDR2 YYEKEE come from the germline V gene (reference sequence). CDR3 DNA sequence: TGTGCCAGCAGCTTGCGAGAAGGCGGGGGGATCACAGATACGCAGTATTTT. Protein product: CASSLREGGGITDTQYF.